This T cell receptor (beta chain) derives from a study of T-cell memory formation after mild COVID-19. Study-wide background: There were largely donor-specific TCR clusters.

Study-level points and caveats: Shrinking CD4+ clones were chiefly CM and EM; CD8+ ones were chiefly EMRA. The finding that pre-infection memory included some responding clones suggested that cross-reactive memory joined.

This clonotype was counted between two and nine times. Its antigen is unknown. Per germline, CDR1 MNHEY and CDR2 SVGAGI. The V end was cut by 10 bases, the J end by 6 bases, with 25 bases between. CDR3 length: 17 amino acids. Constant-segment-primed 5'RACE gave TCR alpha and TCR beta cDNA libraries with sample barcodes and UMIs. TCRdb reanalysed the 5' RACE reads using MiXCR and keeps one entry per CDR3 protein. The table records 250,000 to 350,000 distinct CDR3 sequences, approximately 15% of them present only once. The receptor was isolated from a man aged 18 to 29 who had mild COVID-19 (a few samples of this study predate the infection). Cell type and time point are not known. The rearrangement uses TRBV6-5 and TRBJ1-6; D is perhaps TRBD1 (5 bases). Sequenced: PBMCs or a T cell subset sorted from them (not recorded which). The CDR3 loop reads CATRLSRGGGGNSPLHF. CDR3 sequence (DNA): TGTGCCACCAGGTTGTCCCGGGGGGGAGGAGGTAATTCACCCCTCCACTTT.